The 31 T cell receptor delta chains listed next were all sequenced from one sample in a study of gamma-delta T cells after stem cell transplantation. TCRdb re-processed the RT-PCR reads via CATT. The data show fewer than 1,500 delta-chain clones, less than 3% seen once. Input material: gamma-delta T cells. These receptors were taken from a human donor. It is not recorded whose cells these are; they may come from a transplant donor.

As concerns this clone: This DNA translates differently at residue 4 from the TCRdb protein, which is that of a much larger clone; a read error is likely, and the protein shown is the DNA's own translation. The V call is TRDV2, the J call TRDJ1; 9 bases are shared with TRDD3. In germline, CDR1 is GEAIGNYY, CDR2 EKD. The CDR3 spans 14 residues. J lost 8 bases, V lost 5 bases, and 11 bases had no gene match. The CDR3 protein is CACAPVLGDSKLIF. As DNA, the CDR3 is TGTGCCTGTGCCCCCGTACTGGGGGACTCGAAACTCATCTTT.

This clone was counted a few times. TCRdb shows a much larger clone's protein in place of this DNA's translation, and the two differ at residue 8, likely through a read error; the protein shown is translated from the DNA. The V call is TRDV1, the J call TRDJ1, with D uncertain. V lost 0 bases and J lost 5, with 10 bases in between. Germline values: CDR1 TSWWSYY, CDR2 QGS. This CDR3 region has 14 residues. This CDR3 reads CALGELLTVDKLIF. Written as DNA, the CDR3 is TGTGCTCTTGGGGAACTGTTGACCGTGGATAAACTCATCTTT.

This clone was observed a handful of times. The protein in TCRdb stems from a much larger clone and differs at residues 6 and 15 from this DNA's translation, likely a read error; here the protein is translated from the DNA. This chain links TRDV3 with TRDJ1; 9 bases match TRDD3. This CDR3 has 19 amino acids. The V gene end was trimmed by 1 base and the J gene end by 6 bases; junction bases not matched to a gene: 24. Looked up from germline, CDR1 is TVYSNPD and CDR2 is GDNSRS (reference sequence). CDR3 DNA: TGTGCCTTTAATTGTTCCCTACCCTGGGGGATCCGACGTGAGCATAAACTCATCTTT. It specifies CAFNCSLPWGIRREHKLIF.

This clone was found a few times. The protein in TCRdb stems from a much larger clone and differs at residue 10 from this DNA's translation, likely a read error; here the protein is translated from the DNA. This chain links TRDV2 with TRDJ1, with 7 bases that match TRDD3. Germline V lookup: CDR1 GEAIGNYY, CDR2 EKD. The CDR3 runs 17 residues. Trimming took 1 base from V and 7 from J; bases not matched to a gene: 17. Written as DNA, the CDR3 is TGTGCCTGTGACACGGGTGCTGGGCGACTGGGGATAGGTAAACTCATCTTT. Protein sequence: CACDTGAGRLGIGKLIF.

By sample fraction, this clone is large. The sample contains more than one DNA sequence encoding this CDR3. The rearrangement joins TRDV1 to TRDJ1; D is unresolved. CDR3 size: 16 residues. CDR1 and CDR2 from the germline V gene are TSWWSYY and QGS. Between the trimmed V and J ends, which lost 3 bases and 0 bases, there was a span of 14 bases. CDR3: CALGDPILGYTDKLIF. DNA for the CDR3: TGTGCTCTTGGGGACCCAATTCTAGGGTACACCGATAAACTCATCTTT.

This clone was observed a few times. TCRdb's entry gives the protein of a much larger clone, which mismatches this DNA's translation at residue 5, likely from a read error; the protein reported here is translated from the DNA. The CDR3 is CACDIWGLTYTDKLIF. The CDR3 bases are TGTGCCTGTGACATCTGGGGACTTACCTACACCGATAAACTCATCTTT. This chain joins TRDV2 and TRDJ1; possibly TRDD3 for D (6 bases). Trimming removed 2 bases from V and 0 bases from J, with 15 bases in between. Germline assignment: CDR1 GEAIGNYY and CDR2 EKD. This CDR3 has 16 residues.

A remark on this clone: Given a far larger clone just one base away, this is likely a sequencing read error. The sample has other DNA sequences that encode this CDR3 too. The chain employs TRDV2 and TRDJ3; possible D gene TRDD3, 6 bases. Germline V gene data show CDR1 as GEAIGNYY and CDR2 as EKD. The CDR3 covers 18 residues. The CDR3: CACDTGGIWAWDTRQMFF. For the CDR3, the DNA is TGTGCCTGTGACACAGGAGGGATATGGGCCTGGGACACCCGACAGATGTTCTTC.

In this sample, this clone is medium-sized (0.01 to 0.1%). A far larger clone lies a single base away; this is likely a read error. At the DNA level, this CDR3 is encoded by other sequences in the same sample as well. The chain employs TRDV1 and TRDJ1; TRDD3 agrees at 9 bases. The CDR3 totals 24 residues. The ends lost 2 bases at V and 0 bases at J; junction bases unmatched: 28. The germline gives CDR1 TSWWSYY, CDR2 QGS. The chain's CDR3 is CALGERRSSRSFLTGGKYTDKLIF. In DNA, the CDR3 is TGTGCTCTTGGGGAAAGGCGCTCCTCACGGTCCTTCCTTACTGGGGGAAAGTACACCGATAAACTCATCTTT.

This clone has a handful of counts. The TCRdb record carries a much larger clone's protein, which differs from this DNA's translation at residue 3; a read error is the likely cause, and the protein listed here is the DNA translation. The V and J genes are TRDV2 and TRDJ1; TRDD3 agrees at 11 bases. The CDR3 covers 20 residues. Germline CDR1 is GEAIGNYY and CDR2 is EKD. CDR3 protein: CARDTRGGTGGYVLVYKLIF. CDR3 in DNA: TGTGCCCGTGACACCCGAGGCGGGACTGGGGGATATGTTTTGGTGTATAAACTCATCTTT.

Comments on this clone: The likely explanation is a read error, given a far larger clone one base away. Other DNA sequences in the sample encode the same CDR3. This chain connects TRDV3 to TRDJ1; the match to TRDD3 covers 8 bases. CDR1 and CDR2 (germline): TVYSNPD, GDNSRS (reference sequence). The CDR3 covers 15 residues. CDR3 coding DNA: TGCGCCTTTAAGAGCGCCATACTGGGGGTGGGCGAACTCATCTTT. Translating it yields CAFKSAILGVGELIF.

Points on this clone: The protein TCRdb lists belongs to a much larger clone and differs from this DNA's translation at residue 5, which points to a read error; the protein shown is made from the DNA. The chain recombines TRDV1 with TRDJ1; 7 bases match TRDD3. This CDR3 comprises 17 residues. The germline V gene encodes CDR1 TSWWSYY and CDR2 QGS. Trimming cost V 4 bases and J 3 bases; bases outside gene matches: 14. CDR3 coding DNA: TGTGCTCTTGGGGGACACCCTACGGGGGGATCGGCCGATAAACTCATCTTT. Translating it yields CALGGHPTGGSADKLIF.

This clone was found a few times. In nucleotides, the CDR3 is TGTGCCTGTGACAGCGCTACCGACTGGGGGGCCTGGGACACCCGACAGATGTTTTTC. Translation gives CACDSATDWGAWDTRQMFF. The chain links TRDV2 to TRDJ3; 8 bases agree with TRDD3. This CDR3 has 19 residues. The V and J ends lost 2 bases and 2 bases, in that order; junction bases with no gene match: 10. Germline V gives CDR1 GEAIGNYY, CDR2 EKD.

As for this clone: TCRdb shows a much larger clone's protein in place of this DNA's translation, and the two differ at residue 11, likely through a read error; the protein shown is translated from the DNA. J is TRDJ1 and V is TRDV2; D uncertain. V lost 0 bases, J lost 10 bases, and 17 bases lay in between. The germline V gene encodes CDR1 GEAIGNYY and CDR2 EKD. The CDR3 is 14 residues long. CDR3 bases: TGTGCCTGTGACACCGGGTCGGGGTTGGGTAGACTCATCTTT. This gives the protein CACDTGSGLGRLIF.

As for this clone: This sequence is one base from a far larger clone and is likely a read error. The sample contains more than one DNA sequence encoding this CDR3. This chain uses TRDV1 with TRDJ4, with a tentative D call TRDD2 (6 bases). Trimming removed 2 bases at V and 4 bases at J, with 29 bases between. CDR3 size: 19 residues. Germline CDR1 is TSWWSYY and CDR2 is QGS. Written as DNA, the CDR3 is TGTGCTCTTGGGGAATTCCGACGGCCTTCCCCGGCCGGGGGGCTACCCCTGATCTTT. This codes for CALGEFRRPSPAGGLPLIF.

This clone was picked up a small number of times. The chain employs TRDV3 and TRDJ1, with 9 bases matching TRDD3. This CDR3 comprises 19 residues. The ends lost 3 bases at V and 0 bases at J; junction bases unmatched: 20. Germline V gives CDR1 TVYSNPD, CDR2 GDNSRS (reference sequence). DNA for the CDR3: TGTGCCTTCCCTAAGCTGTACTGGGGGACCGACCCGTACACCGATAAACTCATCTTT. Protein product: CAFPKLYWGTDPYTDKLIF.

Turning to this clone: This DNA translates differently at residue 5 from the TCRdb protein, which is that of a much larger clone; a read error is likely, and the protein shown is the DNA's own translation. V and J are TRDV1 and TRDJ1; a possible D gene is TRDD3 (5 bases). Trimming took off 5 bases at V and 0 bases at J, with 22 bases between the two ends. The CDR3 length is 18 residues. Germline-derived CDR1 and CDR2 are TSWWSYY and QGS. The CDR3 spells CALGYSTKGGEYTDKLIF. In DNA, the CDR3 is TGTGCTCTTGGGTACAGTACCAAGGGCGGGGAGTACACCGATAAACTCATCTTT.

This clone is hyperexpanded by share. The same CDR3 is also encoded by other DNA sequences in this sample. This chain links TRDV2 with TRDJ1; 8 bases are a match to TRDD3. The CDR3 sequence is 18 residues long. In germline, CDR1 is GEAIGNYY, CDR2 EKD. Trimming at V came to 3 bases and at J to 0 bases, leaving 14 bases not matched to a gene. This chain's CDR3 is CACDPVLGVEEYTDKLIF. CDR3 DNA sequence: TGTGCCTGTGACCCGGTACTGGGGGTGGAGGAATACACCGATAAACTCATCTTT.

This clone was observed a few times. A far larger clone differs by one base, so this is likely a read error. Other DNA sequences in the same sample also yield this CDR3. The chain carries TRDV1 and TRDJ3; 8 nucleotides line up with TRDD3. This CDR3 region has 24 residues. Germline loops: CDR1 TSWWSYY, CDR2 QGS. The CDR3 loop reads CALGALVSTLTGGLSSWDTRQMFF. The CDR3 DNA reads TGTGCTCTTGGGGCCCTAGTATCTACACTTACTGGGGGTCTTAGCTCCTGGGACACCCGACAGATGTTCTTC.

In its sample, this clone was seen a few times. TCRdb attributes to this sequence the protein of a much larger clone, which differs from the DNA translation at residue 18; a read error is likely, and the protein displayed is translated from the DNA. The genes are TRDV2 and TRDJ1; 9 bases agree with TRDD2. Per the germline V gene, CDR1 is GEAIGNYY and CDR2 is EKD. Germline trimming cut 0 bases from V and 3 bases from J; bases unmatched to any gene: 31. This CDR3 is built from 24 residues. CDR3 nucleotide sequence: TGTGCCTGTGACACCGGAGCGGTTGGCCTTCCTACGATACCCGGAGGATGGAGGGCCGATAAACTCATCTTT. It translates to CACDTGAVGLPTIPGGWRADKLIF.

Worth noting for this clone: TCRdb's entry gives the protein of a much larger clone, which mismatches this DNA's translation at residue 7, likely from a read error; the protein reported here is translated from the DNA. The genes are TRDV3 and TRDJ1; 7 bases fit TRDD3. The germline V gene encodes CDR1 TVYSNPD and CDR2 GDNSRS (reference sequence). The length of the CDR3 is 16 residues. The V and J ends lost 3 bases and 10 bases, in that order; junction bases with no gene match: 23. The CDR3 region is CALAAAPMTGDRGLIF. CDR3 DNA: TGTGCCTTAGCAGCGGCCCCTATGACGGGGGATCGGGGACTCATCTTT.

This clone was seen only a few times. A far larger clone lies a single base away; this is likely a read error. Other DNA variants within this sample encode the same CDR3. This rearrangement joins TRDV2 to TRDJ1; D is tentatively TRDD2 or TRDD3 (5 bases each). Per germline, CDR1 GEAIGNYY and CDR2 EKD. The CDR3 sequence is 16 residues long. The CDR3 protein is CACDTWGLTYTDKLIF. CDR3 bases: TGTGCCTGTGACACCTGGGGACTTACCTACACCGATAAGCTCATCTTT.

This clone turned up a few times. The mismatch at residue 8 between this DNA's translation and the TCRdb protein of a much larger clone likely reflects a read error; the protein shown is translated from the DNA. The CDR3 DNA follows: TGTGCTCTGAGTAGCGGCTTTGACACCCACTACCCCTGGGACACCCGACAGATGTTTTTC. Its translation: CALSSGFDTHYPWDTRQMFF. The gene calls are TRDV1 and TRDJ3; D is unclear. CDR3 length equals 20 residues. Trimming stripped 9 bases from V and 2 bases from J, with 26 bases between. Germline CDR1 is TSWWSYY and CDR2 is QGS.

This clone was seen a few times. The protein that TCRdb holds for this DNA derives from a much larger clone and differs from the translated DNA at residue 12, which likely indicates a read error; the protein shown here is translated from the DNA. This chain joins TRDV2 and TRDJ1, with D tentatively TRDD2 (7 bases). Germline CDR1 reads GEAIGNYY; CDR2 reads EKD. The CDR3 extends over 24 amino acids. V dropped 0 bases and J dropped 3 bases, with 40 bases sitting between them. The CDR3 sequence is CACDTGAVGLPAIPGGWGADKLIF. CDR3 nucleotide sequence: TGTGCCTGTGACACCGGAGCGGTTGGCCTTCCTGCGATACCCGGAGGATGGGGGGCCGATAAACTCATCTTT.

As for this clone: TCRdb attributes to this sequence the protein of a much larger clone, which differs from the DNA translation at residue 7; a read error is likely, and the protein displayed is translated from the DNA. V and J are TRDV1 and TRDJ1; a weak D match, TRDD3 (5 bases). CDR1 is TSWWSYY and CDR2 is QGS in the germline V gene. The CDR3 has 15 residues. With 1 base removed from V and 0 bases from J, the gap between germline ends came to 9 bases. CDR3: CALGEPPGDTDKLIF. CDR3 DNA: TGTGCTCTTGGGGAACCCCCGGGGGACACCGATAAACTCATCTTT.

This clone has more than one count but fewer than ten. The TCRdb protein comes from a much larger clone and disagrees with this DNA's translation at residue 11, likely due to a read error; the protein given here is derived from the DNA. V is TRDV1 and J is TRDJ1; tentatively, D is TRDD2 (6 bases). The ends were cut back, 3 bases at V and 1 base at J, with 18 bases in the middle. Germline CDR1 is TSWWSYY and CDR2 is QGS. This CDR3 is built from 17 residues. CDR3 DNA: TGTGCTCTTGGGGAGTTACCTTCCCTTCTCTCCACCGATAAACTCATCTTT. Protein: CALGELPSLLSTDKLIF.

This clone has only a few counts. The chain recombines TRDV2 with TRDJ1, with TRDD3 identical over 9 bases. V was pared by 3 bases and J by 3 bases, with 13 bases of the junction left unmatched. Germline V gives CDR1 GEAIGNYY, CDR2 EKD. The length of the CDR3 is 17 residues. This CDR3 reads CACDLITGGDSADKLIF. The CDR3 bases are TGTGCCTGTGACCTTATCACTGGGGGAGACAGCGCCGATAAACTCATCTTT.

This clone has just a few counts. For this DNA, TCRdb reports the protein of a much larger clone, which diverges at residue 7, most likely from a read error; the protein presented here is translated directly from the DNA. The chain uses TRDV1 and TRDJ4, with TRDD3 as a possible D gene (6 bases). The CDR3 covers 19 residues. Germline V gene sequence: CDR1 TSWWSYY, CDR2 QGS. CDR3 in DNA: TGTGCCCAATTGCCCCCTCCCTACGGACGCGGGATAAGGTTGGCACCCCTGATCTTT. This codes for CAQLPPPYGRGIRLAPLIF.

As concerns this clone: Only one base separates this from a far larger clonotype, so it likely reflects a read error. Other DNA sequences of this sample code for an identical CDR3. This chain links TRDV1 with TRDJ3, with TRDD3 matching over 8 bases. This CDR3 comprises 24 residues. Germline V gene lookup returns CDR1 TSWWSYY and CDR2 QGS. The DNA of the CDR3 is TGTGCTCTTGGGGCCCTAGTATCTACACTTACTGGGGGTCTTAGCTCCTGGGACACTCGACAGATGTTTTTC. Amino acid sequence: CALGALVSTLTGGLSSWDTRQMFF.

This clone has a handful of counts. This DNA translates differently at residue 10 from the TCRdb protein, which is that of a much larger clone; a read error is likely, and the protein shown is the DNA's own translation. The J gene is TRDJ1, the V gene TRDV2; D remains unclear. V gave up 1 base and J gave up 0 bases, with 23 bases separating them. CDR1 GEAIGNYY and CDR2 EKD come from the germline V gene. This CDR3 has 19 residues. CDR3 DNA: TGTGCCTGTGACACGGTAACGAATGGTGAGGAGACGTACACCGATAAACTCATCTTT. Encoded protein: CACDTVTNGEETYTDKLIF.

About this clone itself: This likely stems from a read error, as it lies one base from a far larger clone. This specimen includes other DNA sequences encoding the same CDR3. This chain links TRDV2 with TRDJ1; TRDD3 aligns across 11 bases. CDR3 size: 20 residues. Per germline, CDR1 GEAIGNYY and CDR2 EKD. The V and J ends lost 1 base and 6 bases, in that order; junction bases with no gene match: 21. The CDR3 coding sequence is TGTGCCTGTGACACTCGAGGCGGGACTGGGGGATATGTTTTGGTGTATAAACTCATCTTT. It specifies CACDTRGGTGGYVLVYKLIF.

Of note for this clone: With a far larger clone one base away, a read error is the likely cause. The identical CDR3 is also encoded by other nucleotide sequences in the sample. The chain recombines TRDV2 with TRDJ1; D is ambiguous. Germline lookup yields CDR1 GEAIGNYY and CDR2 EKD. The CDR3 spans 14 residues. CDR3 sequence reads: CACDTGSGLGKLIF. The CDR3 bases are TGTGCCTGTGACACCGGGTCGGGGTTGGGTAAACTCATCTTC.